Listed below are T cell receptor beta chains from one sample, sequenced in a study of shared clonotypes between healthy human individuals. Data came from immunoSEQ multiplex PCR; TCRdb stores just in-frame clones and leaves some out. The sample has some 2,000,000 clones; roughly 94% are singletons. Sequencing input: naive CD8+ T cells sorted from blood. The origin of the receptors is a man aged 18 to 29 in good health. Both conserved end residues are part of each CDR3. Fields, in order: J gene, clone size, D gene, V gene, CDR3 protein, CDR3 DNA. D genes are given only for firm matches. Some rows mark clone size as missing; the rest say once, few, many or name a class of expanded clone.

TRBJ2-7,NA,NA,TRBV7-8,CASSPAGNHGYEQYF,TGTGCCAGCAGCCCCGCAGGAAATCATGGCTACGAGCAGTACTTC
TRBJ1-5,once,NA,TRBV9,CASSPPRYGQPQHF,TGTGCCAGCAGCCCCCCGAGGTATGGGCAGCCCCAGCATTTT
TRBJ2-7,NA,TRBD2,TRBV9,CASSVGTSLYEQYF,TGTGCCAGCAGCGTAGGGACTAGCCTCTACGAGCAGTACTTC
TRBJ2-7,NA,NA,TRBV18,CASSPDRVYYEQYF,TGTGCCAGCTCACCGGATAGGGTATACTACGAGCAGTACTTC
TRBJ1-2,NA,NA,TRBV25-1,CASSAGGGGYTF,TGTGCCAGCAGTGCCGGGGGTGGAGGCTACACCTTC
TRBJ1-2,NA,NA,TRBV5-1,CASSLVGQVGLDYGYTF,TGCGCCAGCAGCTTGGTGGGCCAAGTAGGACTGGACTATGGCTACACCTTC
TRBJ1-1,NA,NA,TRBV6-5,CASSYVEGDTEAFF,TGTGCCAGCAGTTACGTGGAAGGGGACACTGAAGCTTTCTTT
TRBJ2-1,NA,TRBD2,TRBV5-5,CASSFGTSGFNEQFF,TGTGCCAGCAGCTTCGGGACTAGCGGTTTCAATGAGCAGTTCTTC
TRBJ2-3,NA,NA,TRBV10-1,CASSGLRSLADTQYF,TGCGCCAGCAGTGGGCTGAGGAGTTTGGCAGATACGCAGTATTTT
TRBJ2-3,NA,NA,TRBV19,CASSSKEAGQYTDTQYF,TGTGCCAGTAGTTCGAAGGAGGCGGGACAGTACACAGATACGCAGTATTTT
TRBJ2-1,once,TRBD2,TRBV6-5,CASRQGLAGNNEQFF,TGTGCCAGCAGACAGGGACTAGCGGGGAACAATGAGCAGTTCTTC
TRBJ2-7,NA,NA,TRBV11-2,CASSLLGGYEQYF,TGTGCCAGCAGCCTCCTTGGGGGGTACGAGCAGTACTTC
TRBJ1-1,NA,NA,TRBV20-1,CSAIWNTEAFF,TGCAGTGCTATCTGGAACACTGAAGCTTTCTTT
TRBJ1-1,NA,NA,TRBV9,CASSSGHLNTEAFF,TGTGCCAGCAGCTCCGGACATTTGAACACTGAAGCTTTCTTT
TRBJ1-2,NA,NA,TRBV11-2,CASSFGANYGYTF,TGTGCCAGCAGCTTTGGGGCTAACTATGGCTACACCTTC
TRBJ2-1,NA,TRBD2,TRBV7-9,CASSYEAGGYNEQFF,TGTGCCAGCAGCTACGAAGCGGGAGGGTACAATGAGCAGTTCTTC
TRBJ2-7,NA,NA,TRBV11-2,CASSPTGDSYEQYF,TGTGCCAGCAGCCCGACCGGGGATTCCTACGAGCAGTACTTC
TRBJ2-7,NA,TRBD1,TRBV5-5,CASSLGTGTYEQYF,TGTGCCAGCAGCTTGGGGACAGGGACTTACGAGCAGTACTTC
TRBJ1-2,once,NA,TRBV27,CASSLLPGGNYGYTF,TGTGCCAGCAGTTTACTGCCGGGGGGGAACTATGGCTACACCTTC
TRBJ2-1,NA,NA,TRBV6-6,CASEREVGDEQFF,TGTGCCAGCGAAAGGGAGGTTGGGGATGAGCAGTTCTTC
TRBJ2-7,NA,TRBD2,TRBV7-9,CASSMTLGAGAYEQYF,TGTGCCAGCAGCATGACGCTTGGAGCGGGAGCCTACGAGCAGTACTTC
TRBJ2-7,NA,NA,TRBV9,CASSPGGVSSYEQYF,TGTGCCAGCAGCCCAGGGGGGGTGAGCTCCTACGAGCAGTACTTC
TRBJ2-3,few,NA,TRBV10-3,CAISAGTGGTDTQYF,TGTGCCATCAGTGCCGGGACCGGGGGCACAGATACGCAGTATTTT
TRBJ2-5,once,NA,TRBV27,CASSLLGTRTGGETQYF,TGTGCCAGCAGTTTACTTGGAACCAGGACCGGCGGGGAGACCCAGTACTTC
TRBJ2-7,NA,NA,TRBV2,CASMGVGSYEQYF,TGTGCCAGCATGGGGGTTGGGTCCTACGAGCAGTACTTC
TRBJ1-1,NA,NA,TRBV6-4,CASSDLSGTEAFF,TGTGCCAGCAGTGACCTTTCCGGGACAGAAGCTTTCTTT
TRBJ2-3,NA,NA,TRBV7-3,CASSSHGADTQYF,TGTGCCAGCAGCTCCCACGGGGCAGATACGCAGTATTTT
TRBJ1-5,NA,NA,TRBV27,CASSLSAGDRDQPQHF,TGTGCCAGCAGTTTATCCGCCGGGGATCGGGATCAGCCCCAGCATTTT
TRBJ1-1,NA,NA,TRBV5-6,CASSLANTEAFF,TGTGCCAGCAGCTTGGCGAACACTGAAGCTTTCTTT